One sample yielded the 11 T cell receptor beta chains listed below, sequenced in a study of technical replicates of blood from several donors. TCRdb's copy holds only in-frame clones and misses some; the assay was immunoSEQ multiplex PCR. The sample yields 80,000 to 95,000 clones, 96% seen once. Specimen: T cells isolated from PBMCs. These receptors were taken from a human donor in good health.

The genes are TRBV5-1 and TRBJ2-7; 10 bases line up with TRBD2. The germline CDR1 and CDR2 sequences are SGHRS and YFSETQ. Germline trimming cut 4 bases from V and 3 bases from J; bases unmatched to any gene: 4. The CDR3 spans 14 residues. Here the CDR3 DNA reads TGCGCCAGCAGCGCTAGCGGGAGAAGCTACGAGCAGTACTTC. The encoded protein is CASSASGRSYEQYF.

The CDR3 protein is CASSSGGTNTIYF. The CDR3 DNA reads TGTGCCAGCAGTTCAGGGGGCACAAACACCATATATTTT. The V and J genes are TRBV6-5 and TRBJ1-3; 8 nucleotides agree with TRBD1. CDR3 size: 13 residues. V lost 4 bases and J lost 6; bases outside the gene matches: 2. Germline V gives CDR1 MNHEY, CDR2 SVGAGI.

The chain is built from TRBV5-4 and TRBJ2-5; 7 bases line up with TRBD1. This CDR3 is 12 amino acids long. V gave up 9 bases and J gave up 2 bases; unmatched junction bases: 4. Germline V gene sequence: CDR1 SGHNT, CDR2 YYREEE (reference sequence). CDR3 sequence (DNA): TGTGCCATGCCGGGACAGCAAGAGACCCAGTACTTC. Translating gives CAMPGQQETQYF. The full variable domain, with the rest looked up from reference TRBV5-4 and TRBJ2-5, is ETGVTQSPTHLIKTRGQQVTLRCSSQSGHNTVSWYQQALGQGPQFIFQYYREEENGRGNFPPRFSGLQFPNYSSELNVNALELDDSALYLCAMPGQQETQYFGPGTRLLVL.

This rearrangement joins TRBV19 to TRBJ2-7; the match to TRBD2 covers 8 bases. V gave up 5 bases and J gave up 5 bases; unmatched junction bases: 8. This CDR3 region has 14 residues. The germline V gene encodes CDR1 LNHDA and CDR2 SQIVND (reference sequence). CDR3 nucleotide sequence: TGTGCCAGTAGTTCCGGGAGGGCCTTCGACGAGCAGTACTTC. This gives the protein CASSSGRAFDEQYF.

The V gene is TRBV11-2, the J gene TRBJ1-4; D not certain. V gave up 0 bases and J gave up 8 bases, with 13 bases separating them. This CDR3 has 15 amino acids. Germline V gene lookup returns CDR1 SGHAT and CDR2 FQNNGV. The CDR3 nucleotides read TGTGCCAGCAGCTTAGATCCGAGGGAGAGGGAAAAACTGTTTTTT. This translates into CASSLDPREREKLFF.

This clone is a singleton in its sample. V usage is TRBV5-1 and J usage is TRBJ2-7, with D possibly being TRBD2 (6 bases). From germline, CDR1 is SGHRS and CDR2 YFSETQ. The CDR3 extends over 17 amino acids. Trimming left V 0 bases short and J 3 bases short, with 19 bases between. CDR3 sequence reads: CASSLAATRGLIYEQYF. CDR3 coding DNA: TGCGCCAGCAGCTTGGCCGCGACACGGGGACTGATCTACGAGCAGTACTTC.

The rearrangement joins TRBV11-3 to TRBJ2-1; D perhaps matches TRBD1 (6 bases). The CDR3 is 14 residues long. Trimming took off 0 bases at V and 6 bases at J, with 9 bases between the two ends. Germline loops: CDR1 SGHNT, CDR2 YENEEA. In DNA, the CDR3 is TGTGCCAGCAGCTTAGATGGGGACATCAATGAGCAGTTCTTC. It encodes CASSLDGDINEQFF.

In DNA form, the CDR3 reads TGTGCCAGCAGTGAAGAGGGCCTTATAAATACGCAGTATTTT. The encoded protein is CASSEEGLINTQYF. The gene calls are TRBV25-1 and TRBJ2-3; TRBD2 might be the D (5 bases). Germline values: CDR1 MGHDK, CDR2 SYGVNS. With 2 bases removed from V and 7 bases from J, the gap between germline ends came to 13 bases. There are 14 residues in the CDR3.

The chain is built from TRBV19 and TRBJ1-1; tentatively, D is TRBD1 (5 bases). The V and J ends lost 3 bases and 6 bases respectively, with 11 bases between them. The germline V gene encodes CDR1 LNHDA and CDR2 SQIVND (reference sequence). The length of the CDR3 is 13 residues. The CDR3 coding sequence is TGTGCCAGTAGTATTCGGGCAGGGTCTGAAGCTTTCTTT. It codes for CASSIRAGSEAFF.

The J gene is TRBJ2-1, the V gene TRBV7-9; the match to TRBD2 covers 13 bases. The germline V gene encodes CDR1 SEHNR and CDR2 FQNEAQ (reference sequence). J was trimmed by 0 bases and V by 5 bases; bases with no gene match: 7. CDR3 length equals 18 residues. CDR3 sequence (DNA): TGTGCCAGCAGCGGACTAGCGGGAGACCTGAGCTCCTACAATGAGCAGTTCTTC. Encoded protein: CASSGLAGDLSSYNEQFF.

The V gene is TRBV2, the J gene TRBJ2-5; possibly TRBD1 for D (5 bases). The CDR3 length is 12 residues. Looked up from germline, CDR1 is SNHLY and CDR2 is FYNNEI. V was clipped by 6 bases and J by 5 bases, with 10 bases between them. CDR3 protein: CASRENRETQYF. CDR3 DNA sequence: TGTGCCAGCAGGGAAAACAGGGAGACCCAGTACTTC.